This TCR beta chain is from a study of T cell responses to AZD1222 COVID-19 vaccine. Libraries were prepared by immunoSEQ multiplex PCR; TCRdb keeps only in-frame clonotypes and omits some of them. The table shows under 250,000 clones, with just over 90% occurring only once. This sequence originates from an adult in good health. This sample comprised peripheral blood, obtained on day 0 of MenACWY control vaccination.

The CDR3 DNA is TGTGCCATCACTTTTGGGCAGGATGGGGAAAAACTGTTTTTT. As protein: CAITFGQDGEKLFF. The genes are TRBV10-3 and TRBJ1-4; the D is unclear. The CDR3 is made up of 14 amino acids. From germline, CDR1 is ENHRY and CDR2 SYGVKD. Trimming stripped 7 bases from V and 8 bases from J, with 17 bases between.